The entry that follows covers one T cell receptor (beta chain) sequence. The data were obtained in a study of blood T cell repertoires in COVID-19. Germline V gene sequence: CDR1 MNHEY, CDR2 SVGAGI. V was clipped by 6 bases and J by 4 bases, with 13 bases between them. The CDR3 spans 14 residues. In the study's own analysis: Amplification of reference gene primers was used by the study to estimate nucleated cell counts. The table came from immunoSEQ multiplex PCR; TCRdb's copy has only in-frame clones and leaves some out. For V, J and clone size, that table is used; D and trimming come from the DNA. The profile covers some 190,000 clones, with around three quarters appearing a single time and around a sixth taken by the ten largest.

This receptor was taken from a woman aged 50 to 60 with acute COVID-19. Sequenced: PBMCs or T cells enriched from blood (not recorded which). The rearrangement links TRBV6-5 to TRBJ1-5; D gene unclear. CDR3 loop: CASRSVRFNQPQHF. The CDR3 nucleotides are TGTGCCAGCAGAAGCGTCAGATTTAATCAGCCCCAGCATTTT.